This T cell receptor (beta chain) came from a study of radiation and T cells in renal cell carcinoma. Noted time point: blood 4 weeks post-SBRT, at nephrectomy. The sample's treatment: 15 Gy SBRT to primary tumor, nephrectomy 4 weeks later. Repertoires were generated with immunoSEQ multiplex PCR, while TCRdb's copy carries only in-frame clones and drops some. Of tens of thousands of clones in the sample, 85% were seen once. Germline lookup yields CDR1 MDHEN and CDR2 SYDVKM. CDR3 size: 13 residues. The germline V and J ends were trimmed by 2 bases and 4 bases, with 9 bases remaining between them. This TCR came from a man aged 45 to 65 with renal cell carcinoma. This chain connects TRBV28 to TRBJ2-7; possibly TRBD2 for D (5 bases). The starting material was blood, obtained from a patient whose treatment included radiotherapy and nephrectomy. CDR3 sequence: CASSLLSGYEQYF. CDR3 coding DNA: TGTGCCAGCAGTTTACTCTCGGGGTACGAGCAGTACTTC. The full variable domain, in which reference TRBV28 and TRBJ2-7 provide the parts outside the CDR3, is DVKVTQSSRYLVKRTGEKVFLECVQDMDHENMFWYRQDPGLGLRLIYFSYDVKMKEKGDIPEGYSVSREKKERFSLILESASTNQTSMYLCASSLLSGYEQYFGPGTRLTVT.